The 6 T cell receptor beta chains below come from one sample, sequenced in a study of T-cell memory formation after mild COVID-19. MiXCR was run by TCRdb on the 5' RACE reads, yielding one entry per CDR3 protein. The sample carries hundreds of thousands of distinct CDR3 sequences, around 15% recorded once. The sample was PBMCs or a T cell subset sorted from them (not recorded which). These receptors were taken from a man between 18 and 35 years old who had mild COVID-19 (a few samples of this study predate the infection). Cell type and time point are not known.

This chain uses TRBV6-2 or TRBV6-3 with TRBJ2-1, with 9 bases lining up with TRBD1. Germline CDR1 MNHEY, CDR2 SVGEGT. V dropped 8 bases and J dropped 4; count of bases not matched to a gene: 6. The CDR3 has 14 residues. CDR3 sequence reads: CASQGQGFYNEQFF. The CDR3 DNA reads TGTGCCAGCCAGGGACAGGGCTTTTACAATGAGCAGTTCTTC.

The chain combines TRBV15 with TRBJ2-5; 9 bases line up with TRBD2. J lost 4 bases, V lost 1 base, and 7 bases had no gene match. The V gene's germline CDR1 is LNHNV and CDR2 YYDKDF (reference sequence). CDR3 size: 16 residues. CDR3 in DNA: TGTGCCACCAGCAGAGGGGGAGCGGGGGGATCAGAGACCCAGTACTTC. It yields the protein CATSRGGAGGSETQYF.

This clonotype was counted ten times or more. The CDR3 DNA sequence: TGTGCCAGCAGTAAAAGGGGACAGGGGGTTTCGGGCGATGGCTACACCTTC. Protein sequence: CASSKRGQGVSGDGYTF. The gene calls are TRBV6-5 and TRBJ1-2; 11 positions match TRBD1. This CDR3 has 17 residues. Per germline, CDR1 MNHEY and CDR2 SVGAGI. Trimming at V came to 5 bases and at J to 6 bases, leaving 14 bases not matched to a gene.

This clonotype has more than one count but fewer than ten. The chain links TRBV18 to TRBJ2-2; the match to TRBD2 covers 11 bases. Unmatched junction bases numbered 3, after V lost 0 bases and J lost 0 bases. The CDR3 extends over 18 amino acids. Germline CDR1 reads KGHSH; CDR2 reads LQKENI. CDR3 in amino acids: CASSPPPSGGTNTGELFF. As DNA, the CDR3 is TGTGCCAGCTCACCACCGCCTAGCGGGGGGACGAACACCGGGGAGCTGTTTTTT.

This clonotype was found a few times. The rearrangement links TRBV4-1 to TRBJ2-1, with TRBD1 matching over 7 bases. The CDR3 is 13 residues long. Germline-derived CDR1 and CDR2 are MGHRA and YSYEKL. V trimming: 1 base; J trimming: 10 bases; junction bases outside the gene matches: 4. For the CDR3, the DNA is TGCGCCAGCAGCCAAGTAACAGGGGACGAGCAGTTCTTC. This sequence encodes CASSQVTGDEQFF.

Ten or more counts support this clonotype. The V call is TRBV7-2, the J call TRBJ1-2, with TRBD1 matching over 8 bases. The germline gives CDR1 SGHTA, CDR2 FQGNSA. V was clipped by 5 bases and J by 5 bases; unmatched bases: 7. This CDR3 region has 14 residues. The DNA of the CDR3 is TGTGCCAGCAGCGTAAGCGGACAGGGTTATGGCTACACCTTC. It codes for CASSVSGQGYGYTF.